A selection of T cell receptor beta chains follows, all from one sample in a study of molecular identifiers for immune sequencing clone quantification. Each CDR3 protein is one row after TCRdb ran MiXCR on the PCR reads. The sample shows around 40,000 distinct CDR3 sequences, 15% to 20% of them seen only once. Sequencing used naive CD8+ T cells from blood, with Jurkat cell RNA spiked in. The receptors stem from a human donor in good health. Some libraries in this study had Jurkat cell RNA spiked in. CDR3s include the opening cysteine and the closing phenylalanine or tryptophan. Fields, in order: CDR3 DNA, CDR3 protein, D gene, clone size, J gene, V gene. A D gene is named only where the DNA matches it firmly. Where a row states a size, it is once, few, many or the class of an expanded clone; other rows omit it.

CDR3 DNA: TGTGCCGGGAGGACAGGGAGCTCTGGGGCCAACGTCCTGACTTTC; CDR3 protein: CAGRTGSSGANVLTF; D gene: TRBD1; clone size: many; J gene: TRBJ2-6; V gene: TRBV2
CDR3 DNA: TGTGCCAGCAGCCCAGGGGGGGTTTTCTATGGCTACACCTTC; CDR3 protein: CASSPGGVFYGYTF; D gene: TRBD1; clone size: many; J gene: TRBJ1-2; V gene: TRBV12-3/TRBV12-4
CDR3 DNA: TGCGCCAGCAGCCAATCTGCCAGGGACTCTGGAAACACCATATATTTT; CDR3 protein: CASSQSARDSGNTIYF; D gene: .; clone size: .; J gene: TRBJ1-3; V gene: TRBV4-3
CDR3 DNA: TGTGCCAGCAGCCTAAGCGGTCTCTCCTACGAGCAGTACTTC; CDR3 protein: CASSLSGLSYEQYF; D gene: .; clone size: many; J gene: TRBJ2-7; V gene: TRBV6-2/TRBV6-3
CDR3 DNA: TGTGCCAGCAGTGATGATACAGCCCGGGGGGGAGCTTTCTTT; CDR3 protein: CASSDDTARGGAFF; D gene: .; clone size: many; J gene: TRBJ1-1; V gene: TRBV2
CDR3 DNA: TGTGCCAGCAGCAGAGCGGGCCAAGTTAGCAATCAGCCCCAGCATTTT; CDR3 protein: CASSRAGQVSNQPQHF; D gene: .; clone size: many; J gene: TRBJ1-5; V gene: TRBV14
CDR3 DNA: TGCGCCAGCAGTGAGAGCCGGGAGGCCGCTGAAGCTTTCTTT; CDR3 protein: CASSESREAAEAFF; D gene: .; clone size: many; J gene: TRBJ1-1; V gene: TRBV10-1
CDR3 DNA: TGTGCCAGCAGCCCGCTTTTCGGGCAAGAGACCCAGTACTTC; CDR3 protein: CASSPLFGQETQYF; D gene: .; clone size: many; J gene: TRBJ2-5; V gene: TRBV7-2
CDR3 DNA: TGTGCCAGCAGCTTAGGGCGCCCCTACGAGCAGTACTTC; CDR3 protein: CASSLGRPYEQYF; D gene: .; clone size: many; J gene: TRBJ2-7; V gene: TRBV7-2
CDR3 DNA: TGTGCCAGCAGCTTAGGAGACACTTTACAAGATACGCAGTATTTT; CDR3 protein: CASSLGDTLQDTQYF; D gene: .; clone size: many; J gene: TRBJ2-3; V gene: TRBV11-2
CDR3 DNA: TGCGCCAGCAGCCAAACATTCTATAGCAATCAGCCCCAGCATTTT; CDR3 protein: CASSQTFYSNQPQHF; D gene: .; clone size: many; J gene: TRBJ1-5; V gene: TRBV4-1
CDR3 DNA: TGTGCCAGCAGCTTAGTAGGGCCATCCCCTTCCTACGAGCAGTACTTC; CDR3 protein: CASSLVGPSPSYEQYF; D gene: .; clone size: .; J gene: TRBJ2-7; V gene: TRBV11-2
CDR3 DNA: TGTGCCAGCAGCTTTAATGATGAGCAGTTCTTC; CDR3 protein: CASSFNDEQFF; D gene: .; clone size: many; J gene: TRBJ2-1; V gene: TRBV7-9
CDR3 DNA: TGTGCCAGCAGCCCCCACCGACAGGGGGCCCGCCGAAATGAGCAGTTCTTC; CDR3 protein: CASSPHRQGARRNEQFF; D gene: TRBD1; clone size: many; J gene: TRBJ2-1; V gene: TRBV7-6
CDR3 DNA: TGTGCCAGCAGTTACTCGATCGAGGGGGGGCCGGATACGCAGTATTTT; CDR3 protein: CASSYSIEGGPDTQYF; D gene: .; clone size: many; J gene: TRBJ2-3; V gene: TRBV6-2/TRBV6-3
CDR3 DNA: TGTGCCTGGAGACCTAGCGGGAGTACCGGGGAGCTGTTTTTT; CDR3 protein: CAWRPSGSTGELFF; D gene: TRBD2; clone size: many; J gene: TRBJ2-2; V gene: TRBV30
CDR3 DNA: TGTGCCAGCGGAGGGACACCACCCTCTTTC; CDR3 protein: CASGGTPPSF; D gene: .; clone size: many; J gene: TRBJ1-2; V gene: TRBV12-3/TRBV12-4
CDR3 DNA: TGTGCCAGCTTCCCCGGGCAGGTCAACACTGAAGCTTTCTTT; CDR3 protein: CASFPGQVNTEAFF; D gene: .; clone size: many; J gene: TRBJ1-1; V gene: TRBV6-6
CDR3 DNA: TGTGCCAGCAGTTATGGACAGGGGAGGGACACTGAAGCTTTCTTT; CDR3 protein: CASSYGQGRDTEAFF; D gene: TRBD1; clone size: many; J gene: TRBJ1-1; V gene: TRBV6-6
CDR3 DNA: TGTGCCAGCAGCGCGGAGGGGGATGTGGCCTACGAGCAGTACTTC; CDR3 protein: CASSAEGDVAYEQYF; D gene: .; clone size: many; J gene: TRBJ2-7; V gene: TRBV9
CDR3 DNA: TGTGCCAGCAGCTCCGGGACAGGGGGTGGCGAGCAGTACTTC; CDR3 protein: CASSSGTGGGEQYF; D gene: TRBD1; clone size: many; J gene: TRBJ2-7; V gene: TRBV7-9
CDR3 DNA: TGTGCCAGCAGCCCCATAACTCGCAGACAGGGCCCCAAAGAGACCCAGTACTTC; CDR3 protein: CASSPITRRQGPKETQYF; D gene: TRBD1; clone size: many; J gene: TRBJ2-5; V gene: TRBV7-2
CDR3 DNA: TGTGCCAGTTCCCAGGGACTAGCGGGGGAGCAGTTCTTC; CDR3 protein: CASSQGLAGEQFF; D gene: TRBD2; clone size: .; J gene: TRBJ2-1; V gene: TRBV19
CDR3 DNA: TGTGCCAGCAGTTTTGGGGGGTACGGGGAGCTGTTTTTT; CDR3 protein: CASSFGGYGELFF; D gene: .; clone size: many; J gene: TRBJ2-2; V gene: TRBV12-3/TRBV12-4
CDR3 DNA: TGTGCCAGCAGTGAATTTTCTGATCCAGAGACCCAGTACTTC; CDR3 protein: CASSEFSDPETQYF; D gene: .; clone size: many; J gene: TRBJ2-5; V gene: TRBV25-1
CDR3 DNA: TGCAGTATCCGGGATTGGGGGTCGTACACTGAAGCTTTCTTT; CDR3 protein: CSIRDWGSYTEAFF; D gene: .; clone size: .; J gene: TRBJ1-1; V gene: TRBV20-1
CDR3 DNA: TGTGCCAGCAGCTTAGATCGACTAGCGGGCACCTACGAGCAGTACTTC; CDR3 protein: CASSLDRLAGTYEQYF; D gene: TRBD2; clone size: many; J gene: TRBJ2-7; V gene: TRBV5-5
CDR3 DNA: TGTGCCAGCAGTGAACCCGCTCCTTTC; CDR3 protein: CASSEPAPF; D gene: .; clone size: many; J gene: TRBJ2-7; V gene: TRBV2
CDR3 DNA: TGTGCCAGCGACGCTGGGACTAGCGGACCCGGGCAGTACTTC; CDR3 protein: CASDAGTSGPGQYF; D gene: TRBD2; clone size: .; J gene: TRBJ2-7; V gene: TRBV7-9
CDR3 DNA: TGTGCCAGCAGCTCAGCGGGGGCTGTCGAGACCCAGTACTTC; CDR3 protein: CASSSAGAVETQYF; D gene: TRBD2; clone size: many; J gene: TRBJ2-5; V gene: TRBV7-9
CDR3 DNA: TGTGCCTGGGGGAGGAGTGGGGCAGATACGCAGTATTTT; CDR3 protein: CAWGRSGADTQYF; D gene: .; clone size: .; J gene: TRBJ2-3; V gene: TRBV30
CDR3 DNA: TGTGCCAGCAGTGAATGGGGCACGGTGAACACTGAAGCTTTCTTT; CDR3 protein: CASSEWGTVNTEAFF; D gene: .; clone size: .; J gene: TRBJ1-1; V gene: TRBV25-1
CDR3 DNA: TGTGCCAGCAGCCAAAGCCTCTCCCCGGGTAGTACAGATACGCAGTATTTT; CDR3 protein: CASSQSLSPGSTDTQYF; D gene: .; clone size: many; J gene: TRBJ2-3; V gene: TRBV14
CDR3 DNA: TGTGCCAGCAGTCCCGACTACGAGCAGTACTTC; CDR3 protein: CASSPDYEQYF; D gene: .; clone size: many; J gene: TRBJ2-7; V gene: TRBV6-2/TRBV6-3
CDR3 DNA: TGTGCCAGCAGCTTAGACCCCCCCGATAACTATGGCTACACCTTC; CDR3 protein: CASSLDPPDNYGYTF; D gene: .; clone size: .; J gene: TRBJ1-2; V gene: TRBV7-2
CDR3 DNA: TGTGCCAGCAGATCGGGACTGACTAGCACAGATACGCAGTATTTT; CDR3 protein: CASRSGLTSTDTQYF; D gene: .; clone size: many; J gene: TRBJ2-3; V gene: TRBV13
CDR3 DNA: TGTGCCAGCAGCTTAGGCCTTATGAACACTGAAGCTTTCTTT; CDR3 protein: CASSLGLMNTEAFF; D gene: .; clone size: many; J gene: TRBJ1-1; V gene: TRBV13
CDR3 DNA: TGTGCCAGCAGTGATTTAACAACAAGCAATCAGCCCCAGCATTTT; CDR3 protein: CASSDLTTSNQPQHF; D gene: .; clone size: many; J gene: TRBJ1-5; V gene: TRBV6-1
CDR3 DNA: TGTGCCAGCAGCTTGAAAAAGGGGGCGGCTGGGGCCAACGTCCTGACTTTC; CDR3 protein: CASSLKKGAAGANVLTF; D gene: TRBD1; clone size: many; J gene: TRBJ2-6; V gene: TRBV7-2
CDR3 DNA: TGCAGCATTACGACAGGTGCCGCCTACGAGCAGTACTTC; CDR3 protein: CSITTGAAYEQYF; D gene: .; clone size: many; J gene: TRBJ2-7; V gene: TRBV29-1
CDR3 DNA: TGTGCCAGCAGCGTCACTGGGGAAAAACTGTTTTTT; CDR3 protein: CASSVTGEKLFF; D gene: .; clone size: .; J gene: TRBJ1-4; V gene: TRBV9
CDR3 DNA: TGCGCCAGCAGCCAAGATAGCGGGGGGGCCGGCGAGCAGTACTTC; CDR3 protein: CASSQDSGGAGEQYF; D gene: TRBD2; clone size: many; J gene: TRBJ2-7; V gene: TRBV4-3